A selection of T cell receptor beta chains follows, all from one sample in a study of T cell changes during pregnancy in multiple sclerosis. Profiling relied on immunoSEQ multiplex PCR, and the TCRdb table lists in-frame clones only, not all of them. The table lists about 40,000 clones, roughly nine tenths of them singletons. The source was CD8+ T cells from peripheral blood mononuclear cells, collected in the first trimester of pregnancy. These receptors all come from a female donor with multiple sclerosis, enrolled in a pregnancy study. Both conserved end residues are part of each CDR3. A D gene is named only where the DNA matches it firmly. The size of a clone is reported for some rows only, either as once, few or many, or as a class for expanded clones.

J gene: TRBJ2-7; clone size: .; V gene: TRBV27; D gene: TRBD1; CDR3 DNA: TGTGCCAGCAGTGCGGGACAGGGATACGAGCAGTACTTC; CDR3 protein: CASSAGQGYEQYF
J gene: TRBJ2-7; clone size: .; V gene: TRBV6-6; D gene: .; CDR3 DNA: TGTGCCAGCAGTTACTCGACCGGGAACGAGCAGTACTTC; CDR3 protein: CASSYSTGNEQYF
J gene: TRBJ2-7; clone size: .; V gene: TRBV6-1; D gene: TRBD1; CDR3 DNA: TGTGCCATCTACAACCGGGACAGCTACGAGCAGTACTTC; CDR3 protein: CAIYNRDSYEQYF
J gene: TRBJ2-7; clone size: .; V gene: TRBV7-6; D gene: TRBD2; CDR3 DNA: TGTGCCAGCAGCGCGGGGGGGCCCTACGAGCAGTACTTC; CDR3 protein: CASSAGGPYEQYF
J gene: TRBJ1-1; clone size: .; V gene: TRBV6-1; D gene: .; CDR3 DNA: TGTGCCAGCAGTGGCCAGGTTGAACAGGGTGAAGCTTTCTTT; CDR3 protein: CASSGQVEQGEAFF
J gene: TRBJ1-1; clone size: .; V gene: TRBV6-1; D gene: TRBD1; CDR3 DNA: TGTGCCAGCAGTTTGACAGGGGAAGCTGAAGCTTTCTTT; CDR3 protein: CASSLTGEAEAFF
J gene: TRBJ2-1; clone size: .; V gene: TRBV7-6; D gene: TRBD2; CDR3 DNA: TGTGCCAGCAGCTTAGCTAGCGGGGAGGCCAATGAGCAGTTCTTC; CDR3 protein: CASSLASGEANEQFF
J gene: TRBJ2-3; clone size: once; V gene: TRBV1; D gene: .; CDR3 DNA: TGCACCAGCAGCTCTGGAGGGGATACGCAGTATTTT; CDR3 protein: CTSSSGGDTQYF
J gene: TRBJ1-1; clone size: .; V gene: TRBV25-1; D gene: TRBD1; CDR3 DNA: TGTGCCAGCAGTGAACGGACAGGGGGCGCGAACACTGAAGCTTTCTTT; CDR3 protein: CASSERTGGANTEAFF
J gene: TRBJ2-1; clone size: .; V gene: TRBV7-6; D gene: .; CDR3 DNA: TGTGCCAGCAGCGATCCCTTGGCCGGCGGAGATGAGCAGTTCTTC; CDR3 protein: CASSDPLAGGDEQFF
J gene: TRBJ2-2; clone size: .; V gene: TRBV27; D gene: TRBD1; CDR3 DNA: TGTGCCAGCAGTTTATTCGCAGGGGGCGGCGGGGAGCTGTTTTTT; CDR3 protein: CASSLFAGGGGELFF
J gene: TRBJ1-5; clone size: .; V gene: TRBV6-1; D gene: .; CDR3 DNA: TGTGCCAGCAGTGCGTGGGCCCCGAGCCCCAATCAGCCCCAGCATTTT; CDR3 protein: CASSAWAPSPNQPQHF
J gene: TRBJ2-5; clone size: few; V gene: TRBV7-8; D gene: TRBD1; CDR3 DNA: TGTGCCAGCAGCTTCACAGGGGGCGGAGAGACCCAGTACTTC; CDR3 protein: CASSFTGGGETQYF
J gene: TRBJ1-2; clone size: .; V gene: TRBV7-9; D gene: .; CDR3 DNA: TGTGCCAGCAGCTTGGGCCAGTCGGCGGGCTACACCTTC; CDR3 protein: CASSLGQSAGYTF
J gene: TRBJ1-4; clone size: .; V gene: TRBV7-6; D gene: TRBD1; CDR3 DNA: TGTGCCAGCAGCTACGGACAGGGCGAAAAACTGTTTTTT; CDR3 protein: CASSYGQGEKLFF